Detailed here is one T cell receptor (beta chain). As handled by the study authors: The assay estimated nucleated cells by amplifying reference gene primers. Libraries were prepared by immunoSEQ multiplex PCR; TCRdb keeps only in-frame clonotypes and omits some of them. The D gene and trimming were derived from the DNA, and the V and J assignments and clone size from that table. The profile covers around 300,000 clones, with 90% appearing a single time and approximately 3.3% taken by the ten largest. This entry belongs to a study of blood T cell repertoires in COVID-19. Across the study: Both acute and convalescent COVID-19 samples were obtained from the United States, Italy and Spain. Nucleic acid was either cDNA or gDNA, and it came from T cells, B-cell-depleted T cells, or PBMCs.

The germline V gene has CDR1 SGHRS and CDR2 YFSETQ. The length of the CDR3 is 18 residues. V lost 4 bases, J lost 7 bases, and 20 bases stayed unmatched. The specimen was peripheral blood. This TCR derives from a middle-aged woman with acute or convalescent COVID-19. The genes are TRBV5-1 and TRBJ2-1; 7 bases align to TRBD1. The CDR3 here is CASSLAVVGQSLLNEQFF. DNA of the CDR3: TGCGCCAGCAGCCTAGCAGTCGTGGGACAGAGCCTCTTAAATGAGCAGTTCTTC.